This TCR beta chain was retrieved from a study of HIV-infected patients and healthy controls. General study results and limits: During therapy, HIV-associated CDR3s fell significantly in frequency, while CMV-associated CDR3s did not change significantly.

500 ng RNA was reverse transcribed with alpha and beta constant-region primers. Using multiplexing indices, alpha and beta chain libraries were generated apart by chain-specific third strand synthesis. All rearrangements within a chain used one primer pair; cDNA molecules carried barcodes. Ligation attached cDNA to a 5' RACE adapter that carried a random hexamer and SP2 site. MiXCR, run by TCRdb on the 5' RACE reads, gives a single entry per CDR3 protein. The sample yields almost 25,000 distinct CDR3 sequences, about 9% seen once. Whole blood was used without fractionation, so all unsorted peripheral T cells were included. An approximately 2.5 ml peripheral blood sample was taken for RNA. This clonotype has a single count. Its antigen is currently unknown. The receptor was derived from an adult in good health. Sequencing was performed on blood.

The chain's CDR3 is CASTRGYSNQPQHF. CDR3 bases: TGTGCCAGCACCCGGGGTTATAGCAATCAGCCCCAGCATTTT. V gene TRBV12-3 or TRBV12-4 combines with J gene TRBJ1-5; D gene unclear. Between the trimmed V and J ends, which lost 7 bases and 0 bases, there was a span of 10 bases. There are 14 residues in the CDR3.